A single sample gave rise to the 28 T cell receptor beta chains below, sequenced in a study of T cells in Graves' hyperthyroidism and ophthalmopathy. The investigators amplified TCR beta CDR3 regions from RNA transcripts. The HTBI set primed first-round TCR CDR3 RT-PCR. MiXCR was run by TCRdb on the multiplex PCR reads, yielding one entry per CDR3 protein. The sample has hundreds of thousands of distinct CDR3 sequences; roughly 14% are singletons. Material: blood. The receptors were sampled from a woman aged 40 to 55 with Graves' ophthalmopathy.

J is TRBJ2-4 and V is TRBV4-2; TRBD2 agrees at 7 bases. This CDR3 contains 16 residues. Germline CDR1 is LGHNA and CDR2 is YNFKEQ. After removal of 3 bases from V and 5 bases from J, the junction contained 10 bases not matched to a gene. CDR3 sequence (DNA): TGTGCCAGCAGCCACGACCCCGGCGGGAGTCAAAACATTCAGTACTTC. Translation: CASSHDPGGSQNIQYF.

This chain connects TRBV2 to TRBJ2-2; 9 bases are a match to TRBD2. Germline CDR1 SNHLY, CDR2 FYNNEI. This CDR3 comprises 14 residues. The J segment lost 5 bases and the V segment lost 4 bases, leaving 2 bases of the junction unmatched. The CDR3 DNA reads TGTGCCAGCAGTGGGACTAGCGTTACCGGGGAGCTGTTTTTT. Amino acids: CASSGTSVTGELFF.

This clonotype was picked up many times. V is TRBV29-1 and J is TRBJ2-3; the match to TRBD2 covers 8 bases. Germline V gene sequence: CDR1 SQVTM, CDR2 ANQGSEA. The J segment lost 4 bases and the V segment lost 7 bases, leaving 4 bases of the junction unmatched. The CDR3 spans 12 residues. The CDR3 here is CSALTSADTQYF. CDR3 nucleotide sequence: TGCAGCGCCTTGACTAGCGCAGATACGCAGTATTTT.

This clonotype was found many times. V gene TRBV12-3 or TRBV12-4 combines with J gene TRBJ1-2, with a weak D call TRBD1 (5 bases). The CDR3 is 11 residues long. V lost 2 bases and J lost 7, with 5 bases in between. CDR3 residues: CASSLRGGYTF. CDR3 coding DNA: TGTGCCAGCAGTTTAAGGGGTGGCTACACCTTC.

At least ten counts were recorded for this clonotype. The junction does not match germline at one end; this may be a read error. The V call is TRBV20-1, the J call TRBJ1-6; D call uncertain. CDR1 and CDR2 from the germline V gene are DFQATT and SNEGSKA (reference sequence). The CDR3 extends over 14 amino acids. CDR3: CSARVSLGNSPLHF. The CDR3 DNA follows: TGCAGTGCAAGAGTGTCCCTGGGTAATTCACCCCTCCACTTT.

This clonotype was detected many times. V usage is TRBV7-2 and J usage is TRBJ1-2; the D is unclear. The V end was cut by 0 bases, the J end by 1 base, with 9 bases between. This CDR3 spans 15 amino acids. The germline V gene encodes CDR1 SGHTA and CDR2 FQGNSA. The CDR3, as DNA: TGTGCCAGCAGCTTAGCGGAGGGCCTTAACTATGGCTACACCTTC. Translation gives CASSLAEGLNYGYTF.

Notes on this clonotype: Since the CDR3 does not end with the conserved phenylalanine or tryptophan, this likely comes from a read error. V is TRBV29-1 and J is TRBJ1-1; weak D call: TRBD1 (6 bases). This CDR3 comprises 13 residues. Germline CDR1 SQVTM, CDR2 ANQGSEA. V was trimmed by 6 bases and J by 3 bases, leaving 14 bases between them. CDR3 sequence reads: CSVMTGQYTEAFL. The CDR3 bases are TGCAGCGTCATGACAGGACAGTACACTGAAGCTTTCCTT.

At least ten counts were recorded for this clonotype. The V and J genes are TRBV6-5 and TRBJ2-5; D unclear. The V end was cut by 2 bases, the J end by 5 bases, with 9 bases between. The CDR3 loop spans 13 amino acids. The germline gives CDR1 MNHEY, CDR2 SVGAGI. CDR3 sequence (DNA): TGTGCCAGCAGTTACGCCCCCTGGGAGACCCAGTACTTC. This translates into CASSYAPWETQYF.

The chain is built from TRBV6-1 and TRBJ2-7; TRBD1 matches at 9 bases. CDR1 is MNHNS and CDR2 is SASEGT in the germline V gene. The CDR3 consists of 14 residues. V shed 10 bases and J 1 base; nucleotides not matched to a gene: 8. In DNA, the CDR3 is TGTGCCACCGCGCCGGGACAGGGATCCTACGAGCAGTACTTC. Its translation: CATAPGQGSYEQYF.

This clonotype came up many times. The V gene is TRBV25-1, the J gene TRBJ2-7; the match to TRBD2 covers 10 bases. With V trimmed by 3 bases and J by 4 bases, 9 bases remained unmatched. Germline CDR1 reads MGHDK; CDR2 reads SYGVNS. The CDR3 runs to 16 residues. DNA for the CDR3: TGTGCCAGCAGTGACCTAGCGGGAGAGGGCGGATACGAGCAGTACTTC. Encoded protein: CASSDLAGEGGYEQYF.

This clonotype was recorded many times. The genes are TRBV6-2 or TRBV6-3 and TRBJ1-2, with 7 bases aligning to TRBD1. V gave up 0 bases and J gave up 4 bases; unmatched junction bases: 8. Germline CDR1 MNHEY, CDR2 SVGEGT. The CDR3 is 16 amino acids. CDR3 sequence reads: CASSYSRQGESYGYTF. The CDR3 region has the DNA TGTGCCAGCAGTTACTCACGACAGGGAGAAAGCTATGGCTACACCTTC.

This clonotype was counted at least ten times. This chain joins TRBV10-3 and TRBJ2-7, with D perhaps matching TRBD2 (5 bases). The CDR3 has 15 residues. Trimming left V 3 bases short and J 2 bases short, with 14 bases between. Germline V lookup: CDR1 ENHRY, CDR2 SYGVKD. The DNA for the CDR3 is TGTGCCATCAGTGACCGGGCGGCGGGTACCTACGAGCAGTACTTC. Its translation is CAISDRAAGTYEQYF.

This clonotype was counted at least ten times. This chain connects TRBV4-2 to TRBJ2-7; no definite D call. The CDR3 covers 13 residues. V was pared by 0 bases and J by 7 bases, with 10 bases between. Germline V CDR1 and CDR2: LGHNA, YNFKEQ. The chain's CDR3 is CASSQEVGREQYF. In DNA, the CDR3 is TGTGCCAGCAGCCAAGAGGTCGGACGAGAGCAGTACTTC.

At least ten counts were recorded for this clonotype. The V gene is TRBV13, the J gene TRBJ1-2; 10 bases fit TRBD1. Germline V lookup: CDR1 PRHDT, CDR2 FYEKMQ (reference sequence). The CDR3 is made up of 14 amino acids. The junction had 6 bases not matched to a gene; V was cut back by 5 bases and J by 6 bases. Here the CDR3 reads CASSIVGQGNGYTF. For the CDR3, the DNA is TGTGCCAGCAGCATAGTGGGACAGGGGAATGGCTACACCTTC. Full variable domain (remainder filled in from reference TRBV13 and TRBJ1-2): AAGVIQSPRHLIKEKRETATLKCYPIPRHDTVYWYQQGPGQDPQFLISFYEKMQSDKGSIPDRFSAQQFSDYHSELNMSSLELGDSALYFCASSIVGQGNGYTFGSGTRLTVV.

This chain joins TRBV6-5 and TRBJ2-2, with D maybe TRBD1 (6 bases). Germline V gene lookup returns CDR1 MNHEY and CDR2 SVGAGI. This CDR3 is 17 amino acids long. With 2 bases removed from V and 0 bases from J, the gap between germline ends came to 13 bases. DNA for the CDR3: TGTGCCAGCAGTTACGAGTGGGGGCCGACGAACACCGGGGAGCTGTTTTTT. As protein: CASSYEWGPTNTGELFF.

The V and J genes are TRBV5-1 and TRBJ2-7; TRBD2 aligns across 11 bases. The V gene's germline CDR1 is SGHRS and CDR2 YFSETQ. Trimming took 0 bases from V and 7 from J; bases not matched to a gene: 9. The CDR3 extends over 16 amino acids. In DNA, the CDR3 is TGCGCCAGCAGCTTGGCAGTACTAGCGGGAGCGTTGGAGCAGTACTTC. This encodes CASSLAVLAGALEQYF.

The sample holds many counts of this clonotype. This rearrangement joins TRBV14 to TRBJ2-7; no clear D. The ends were cut back, 8 bases at V and 3 bases at J, with 11 bases in the middle. CDR1 is SGHDN and CDR2 is FVKESK in the germline V gene. The CDR3 runs 12 residues. CDR3 sequence reads: CASSRQLYEQYF. In nucleotides, the CDR3 is TGTGCCAGCTCCCGACAACTCTACGAGCAGTACTTC.

This clonotype was counted ten times or more. The rearrangement links TRBV28 to TRBJ2-7; 9 nucleotides match TRBD2. Unmatched junction bases numbered 5, after V lost 1 base and J lost 7 bases. This CDR3 contains 14 residues. Germline CDR1 reads MDHEN; CDR2 reads SYDVKM. The CDR3 loop is CASSLYGLAREQYF. The CDR3 DNA is TGTGCCAGCAGTTTATACGGACTAGCGCGGGAGCAGTACTTC.

This clonotype has at least ten counts. The chain uses TRBV19 and TRBJ2-7; D not resolved. Trimming removed 6 bases at V and 3 bases at J, with 12 bases between. There are 13 residues in the CDR3. From germline, CDR1 is LNHDA and CDR2 SQIVND (reference sequence). The CDR3 DNA follows: TGTGCCAGTAGACCCGGTATGAGCTACGAGCAGTACTTC. Its protein product is CASRPGMSYEQYF.

At least ten counts were recorded for this clonotype. This sequence joins TRBV2 and TRBJ2-7; D unresolved. Trimming left V 4 bases short and J 0 bases short, with 7 bases between. The CDR3 is 13 amino acids. The germline CDR1 and CDR2 sequences are SNHLY and FYNNEI. The CDR3 DNA sequence: TGTGCCAGCAGTGTGGCGGCCTCCTACGAGCAGTACTTC. It specifies CASSVAASYEQYF.

The chain recombines TRBV12-3 or TRBV12-4 with TRBJ1-4; perhaps TRBD1 as D (6 bases). V lost 5 bases to trimming and J lost 5 bases, with 9 bases between them. The length of the CDR3 is 13 residues. The CDR3 protein is CASSRGQNEKLFF. The CDR3 nucleotides are TGTGCCAGCAGTCGCGGACAGAATGAAAAACTGTTTTTT.

The chain couples TRBV20-1 to TRBJ2-2; 7 nucleotides agree with TRBD2. This CDR3 is built from 15 residues. In germline, CDR1 is DFQATT, CDR2 SNEGSKA (reference sequence). Trimming at V came to 5 bases and at J to 2 bases, leaving 8 bases not matched to a gene. CDR3 residues: CSAASGGSNTGELFF. Written as DNA, the CDR3 is TGCAGTGCTGCGTCTGGCGGGAGCAACACCGGGGAGCTGTTTTTT.

This clonotype was counted between two and nine times. The chain carries TRBV3-1 and TRBJ1-5; no definite D call. In germline, CDR1 is LGHDT, CDR2 YNNKEL (reference sequence). This CDR3 has 18 residues. Trimming pared 0 bases from V and 3 bases from J, leaving 18 bases between. The CDR3: CASSQESPGYGNNQPQHF. For the CDR3, the DNA is TGTGCCAGCAGCCAAGAGAGTCCCGGGTACGGTAACAATCAGCCCCAGCATTTT.

This clonotype was recorded at least ten times. This chain joins TRBV28 and TRBJ1-2, with a tentative D call TRBD1 (6 bases). Trimming removed 2 bases at V and 2 bases at J, with 15 bases between. There are 16 residues in the CDR3. CDR1 and CDR2 (germline): MDHEN, SYDVKM. CDR3 DNA sequence: TGTGCCAGCAGTTTACAGGGGATATACCTCAACTATGGCTACACCTTC. Translation: CASSLQGIYLNYGYTF.

The chain links TRBV6-2 or TRBV6-3 to TRBJ2-5, with D perhaps TRBD1 or TRBD2 (5 bases each). The V and J ends lost 8 bases and 10 bases respectively, with 23 bases between them. This CDR3 contains 14 residues. The germline V gene has CDR1 MNHEY and CDR2 SVGEGT. CDR3 sequence: CASAIPRGPPSQYF. In DNA form, the CDR3 reads TGTGCCAGCGCGATCCCTCGGGGACCCCCCAGCCAGTACTTC.

The sample holds many counts of this clonotype. The chain combines TRBV6-1 with TRBJ1-1, with D maybe TRBD1 (6 bases). This CDR3 contains 14 residues. V was clipped by 4 bases and J by 1 base, with 10 bases between them. CDR1 and CDR2 (germline): MNHNS, SASEGT. CDR3 in amino acids: CASSARGQNTEAFF. The CDR3, as DNA: TGTGCCAGCAGTGCCAGGGGTCAGAACACTGAAGCTTTCTTT.

This clonotype was recorded many times. The CDR3 DNA is TGTGCCAGCAGTTACTCCGGGACTAGCCTGGGCGGGGAGCTGTTTTTT. Amino acids: CASSYSGTSLGGELFF. J is TRBJ2-2 and V is TRBV6-5; TRBD2 matches 9 bases. Germline lookup yields CDR1 MNHEY and CDR2 SVGAGI. V lost 0 bases and J lost 7; bases outside the gene matches: 6. CDR3 length: 16 amino acids.

This clonotype was seen repeatedly, ten times or more. J is TRBJ2-7 and V is TRBV14; tentatively, D is TRBD2 (5 bases). The CDR3 has 15 amino acids. Trimming took off 2 bases at V and 2 bases at J, with 13 bases between the two ends. CDR1 is SGHDN and CDR2 is FVKESK in the germline V gene. CDR3 loop: CASSQQRSPAYEQYF. The CDR3 bases are TGTGCCAGCAGCCAACAGCGGAGCCCAGCCTACGAGCAGTACTTC.